What follows are 4 T cell receptor beta chains derived from one specimen sequenced in a study of T cell responses to AZD1222 COVID-19 vaccine. This table comes from immunoSEQ multiplex PCR, and its TCRdb copy is limited to in-frame clones, with some not included. The table has 95,000 to 150,000 clones, under 90% seen once; the top ten hold 7% to 8%. The input for sequencing was peripheral blood, taken on day 0 of AZD1222 vaccination. These TCRs come from an adult in good health.

V and J are TRBV5-1 and TRBJ2-2; D may be TRBD2 (5 bases). Germline V gene data show CDR1 as SGHRS and CDR2 as YFSETQ. Trimming shortened V by 1 base and J by 5 bases, and 9 bases separated the two germline ends. The CDR3 length is 14 residues. This chain's CDR3 is CASSLLPGTGELFF. The DNA for the CDR3 is TGCGCCAGCAGCTTGCTGCCGGGAACCGGGGAGCTGTTTTTT.

The chain couples TRBV11-2 to TRBJ1-5, with 7 positions matching TRBD1. After removal of 5 bases from V and 7 bases from J, the junction contained 5 bases not matched to a gene. Per the germline V gene, CDR1 is SGHAT and CDR2 is FQNNGV. There are 13 residues in the CDR3. The DNA of the CDR3 is TGTGCCAGCAGCCCGGACAGGAGACAGCCCCAGCATTTT. Translating it yields CASSPDRRQPQHF.

This clone was recorded a few times. The V gene is TRBV7-2, the J gene TRBJ2-7; 7 bases map to TRBD2. CDR3 length equals 14 residues. After removal of 1 base from V and 6 bases from J, the junction contained 6 bases not matched to a gene. CDR1 is SGHTA and CDR2 is FQGNSA in the germline V gene. Written as DNA, the CDR3 is TGTGCCAGCAGCTTAGGGGGAGGGCCTAGCGAGCAGTACTTC. Its protein is CASSLGGGPSEQYF.

This chain uses TRBV28 with TRBJ2-7; D might be TRBD2 (6 bases). CDR3 length: 12 amino acids. The V gene lost 7 bases and the J gene lost 7 bases, with 14 bases spanning the gap. Germline CDR1 reads MDHEN; CDR2 reads SYDVKM. CDR3 coding DNA: TGTGCCAGCACCTCGGGGGTCTGGGAGCAGTACTTC. Translated, it gives CASTSGVWEQYF.